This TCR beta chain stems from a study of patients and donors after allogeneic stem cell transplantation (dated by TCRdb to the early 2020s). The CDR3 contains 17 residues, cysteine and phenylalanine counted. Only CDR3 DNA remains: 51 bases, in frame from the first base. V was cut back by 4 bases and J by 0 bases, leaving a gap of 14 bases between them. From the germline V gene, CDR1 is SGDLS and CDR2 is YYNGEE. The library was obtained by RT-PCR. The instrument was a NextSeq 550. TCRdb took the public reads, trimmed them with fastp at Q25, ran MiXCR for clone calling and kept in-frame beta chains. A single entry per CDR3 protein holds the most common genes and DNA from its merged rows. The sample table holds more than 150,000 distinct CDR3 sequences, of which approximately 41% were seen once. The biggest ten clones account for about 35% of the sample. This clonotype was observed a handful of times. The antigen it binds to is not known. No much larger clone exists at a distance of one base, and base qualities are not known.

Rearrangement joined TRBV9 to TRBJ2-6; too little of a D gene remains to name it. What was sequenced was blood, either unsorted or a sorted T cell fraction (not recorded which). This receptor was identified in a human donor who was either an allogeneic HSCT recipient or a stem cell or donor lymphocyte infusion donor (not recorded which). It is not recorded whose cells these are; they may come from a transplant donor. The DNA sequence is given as TGTGCCAGCAGCATCAATGCAATTGGCTCTGGGGCCAACGTCCTGACTTTC. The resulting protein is CASSINAIGSGANVLTF.